This TCR beta chain was captured in a study of cytomegalovirus exposure and HLA in healthy donors. Study context: The roughly 120 million unique TCR beta sequences, from around 200 million T cells, were found by an earlier analysis.

Study results and limitations: In an earlier analysis, most TCR beta V segments were productive about 90% or about 30% of the time. Owing to their indistinguishability, certain V segments, notably TRBV6-2 and TRBV6-3, were excluded.

With regard to this clone: Its antigen is still unknown.

13 Jbeta primers and 60 Vbeta primers were used for the PCR. Libraries were prepared by immunoSEQ multiplex PCR; TCRdb keeps only in-frame clonotypes and omits some of them. The sample contains about 73,000 clones, roughly 70% of which appear only once. The V gene end was trimmed by 4 bases and the J gene end by 5 bases; junction bases not matched to a gene: 7. CDR3 length equals 15 residues. Germline assignment: CDR1 GTSNPN and CDR2 SVGIG (reference sequence). This receptor was identified in a man aged 70 or older in good health and CMV-seronegative. This chain links TRBV30 with TRBJ1-6, with TRBD1 matching 8 bases. Sequencing used PBMCs. CDR3 amino acids: CAWTWDRPDNSPLHF. In nucleotides, the CDR3 is TGTGCCTGGACCTGGGACAGGCCGGATAATTCACCCCTCCACTTT.